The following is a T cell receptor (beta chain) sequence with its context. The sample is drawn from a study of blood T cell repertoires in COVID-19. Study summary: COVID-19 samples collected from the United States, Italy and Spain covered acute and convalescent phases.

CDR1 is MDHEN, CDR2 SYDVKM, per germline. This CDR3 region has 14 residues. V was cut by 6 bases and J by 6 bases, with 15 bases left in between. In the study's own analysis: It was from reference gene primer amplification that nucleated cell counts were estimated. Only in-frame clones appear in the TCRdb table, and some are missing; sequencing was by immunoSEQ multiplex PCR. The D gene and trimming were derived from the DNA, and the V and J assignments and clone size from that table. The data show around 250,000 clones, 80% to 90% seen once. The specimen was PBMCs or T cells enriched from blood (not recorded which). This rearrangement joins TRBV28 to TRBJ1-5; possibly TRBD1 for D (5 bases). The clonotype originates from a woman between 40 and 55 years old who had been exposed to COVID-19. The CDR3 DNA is TGTGCCAGCAGCCCCCCCGGGGGTAGTCAGCCCCAGCATTTT. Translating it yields CASSPPGGSQPQHF.